Listed below are T cell receptor beta chains from one sample, sequenced in a study of blood T cell repertoires in COVID-19. Clones were sequenced by immunoSEQ multiplex PCR, and TCRdb holds only the in-frame ones, with some missing. The table has about 59,000 clones, approximately 80% seen once; the top ten hold roughly 28%. The sample taken for sequencing was peripheral blood. Receptors were obtained from a woman aged 80 or older with active or convalescent COVID-19. Each CDR3 is given with its conserved first and last residue. The D gene is left open where the match is weak. The size of a clone is reported for some rows only, either as once, few or many, or as a class for expanded clones.

D gene	clone size	J gene	V gene	CDR3 DNA	CDR3 protein
TRBD1	.	TRBJ1-6	TRBV7-9	TGTGCCAGCAATGGAGTGGACAGGACCGCACCCCTCCACTTT	CASNGVDRTAPLHF
.	.	TRBJ2-1	TRBV12-3/TRBV12-4	TGTGCCAGCAGTTTACTCGAGGAAGAGCAGTTCTTC	CASSLLEEEQFF
.	.	TRBJ2-2	TRBV7-8	TGTGCCAGCAGTTTCACTGACAGGCTTGCGAACACCGGGGAGCTGTTTTTT	CASSFTDRLANTGELFF
TRBD1	.	TRBJ2-7	TRBV11-2	TGTGCCAGCAGCTTAGAGGGACAGGGGGACGGGTACTTC	CASSLEGQGDGYF
.	few	TRBJ2-1	TRBV7-3	TGTGCCAGCAGCTCCCGGGAATACAATGAGCAGTTCTTC	CASSSREYNEQFF
TRBD1	.	TRBJ1-6	TRBV7-9	TGTGCCAGCAGCCGTGGACAGGGGACAGGTAATTCACCCCTCCACTTT	CASSRGQGTGNSPLHF
TRBD2	.	TRBJ2-3	TRBV7-2	TGTGCCAGCAGCCCCGGGGGGGCGAGGGTAGATACGCAGTATTTT	CASSPGGARVDTQYF
TRBD2	.	TRBJ2-3	TRBV7-9	TGTGCCAGCAGCCCCGCGGGGGGGGATACGCAGTATTTT	CASSPAGGDTQYF
.	.	TRBJ2-6	TRBV14	TGTGCCAGCAGCCAAGATAGATTTTATACCTCCCTTGGGGCCAACGTCCTGACTTTC	CASSQDRFYTSLGANVLTF
TRBD1	few	TRBJ1-4	TRBV19	TGTGCCACCCGACCGGGACAGGCCTCTTCTAATTGGCTGTTTTTT	CATRPGQASSNWLFF
TRBD1	few	TRBJ2-7	TRBV7-8	TGTGCCAGCAGCCTCCGGGACAGGTTTTCCTACGAGCAGTACTTC	CASSLRDRFSYEQYF
TRBD1	once	TRBJ1-3	TRBV28	TGTGCCAGCAGCCTCGAGACAGGGGTTGGAAACACCATATATTTT	CASSLETGVGNTIYF
TRBD1	.	TRBJ2-1	TRBV7-2	TGTGCCAGCAGCCGAACAGGGGGGTATGAGCAGTTCTTC	CASSRTGGYEQFF
.	many	TRBJ1-1	TRBV6-6	TGTGCCAGCAGTTACTCGAATTCGCGACTCGAAGCTTTCTTT	CASSYSNSRLEAFF
TRBD1	.	TRBJ1-2	TRBV6-5	TGTGCCAGCAGTCGGACAGGTACCTATGGCTACACCTTC	CASSRTGTYGYTF
.	.	TRBJ2-3	TRBV7-7	TGTGCTAGCAGCAGTAATGGGGAGGCGGCAGATACGCAGTATTTT	CASSSNGEAADTQYF
.	.	TRBJ1-5	TRBV28	TGTGCCAGCTCTGGGCCCCCAGTCGGGGGCAATCAGCCCCAGCATTTT	CASSGPPVGGNQPQHF
.	.	TRBJ1-1	TRBV4-3	TGCGCCAGCAGCCAAGAAGGTTGGAGGGGTAACACTGAAGCTTTCTTT	CASSQEGWRGNTEAFF
.	once	TRBJ2-1	TRBV19	TGTGGGAGGGGGCCCTGCTACAATGAGCAGTTCTTC	CGRGPCYNEQFF
TRBD1	.	TRBJ1-4	TRBV4-3	TGCGCCAGCAGCCAAGATCTTGACAGGGTTACGACTAATGAAAAACTGTTTTTT	CASSQDLDRVTTNEKLFF
.	.	TRBJ2-7	TRBV7-9	TGTGCCAGCAGCTTAGATCCGTACGAGCAGTACTTC	CASSLDPYEQYF
.	.	TRBJ1-4	TRBV5-1	TGCGCCAGCAGCTTAAATAGTGCAACTAATGAAAAACTGTTTTTT	CASSLNSATNEKLFF
TRBD1	.	TRBJ2-2	TRBV5-1	TGCGCCAGCAACACAGGGGGTAGTAACACCGGGGAGCTGTTTTTT	CASNTGGSNTGELFF
TRBD1	.	TRBJ1-2	TRBV28	TGTGCCAGCAGGGTACAGGGGGTATATGGCTATGGCTACACCTTC	CASRVQGVYGYGYTF
TRBD1	few	TRBJ1-2	TRBV7-6	TGTGCCAGCAGCGAAGGACAGGGACCAGGATCGGGCTATGGCTACACCTTC	CASSEGQGPGSGYGYTF
.	once	TRBJ1-1	TRBV7-2	TGTGCCAGCAGCTCCCCGGTGGCGGGGGCGTACACTGAAGCTTTCTTT	CASSSPVAGAYTEAFF
TRBD1	.	TRBJ1-6	TRBV27	TGTGCCAGCAAGTTGGACAGGGATAATTCACCCCTCCACTTT	CASKLDRDNSPLHF
TRBD1	few	TRBJ2-7	TRBV7-2	TGTGCCAGCAGCCCTGGACAGGGGGAAAAGCAGTACTTC	CASSPGQGEKQYF
.	.	TRBJ2-5	TRBV5-6	TGTGCCAGCAGCTCCTTACAGGGCGTTGAGACCCAGTACTTC	CASSSLQGVETQYF
TRBD2	.	TRBJ2-7	TRBV10-1	TGCGCCAGCAGCCGTGGACTAGCCTCCGGCGAGCAGTACTTC	CASSRGLASGEQYF
.	once	TRBJ1-3	TRBV3-1/TRBV3-2	TGTGCCAGCAGCAGCCAGGCTATGTCTGGAAACACCATATATTTT	CASSSQAMSGNTIYF
.	.	TRBJ1-6	TRBV10-3	TGTGCCATCAGTGAGGAGGCCAGGGTCATTAATTCACCCCTCCACTTT	CAISEEARVINSPLHF
TRBD2	few	TRBJ2-5	TRBV9	TGTGCCAGCAACCGAGGCCTAGCGGGGGTCAAGTACCAAGAGACCCAGTACTTC	CASNRGLAGVKYQETQYF
.	once	TRBJ2-7	TRBV25-1	TGTGCCAGCAGTGTTACAGGGACCACCGAGCAGTACTTC	CASSVTGTTEQYF
TRBD1	.	TRBJ2-2	TRBV9	TGTGCCAGCAGTTGGTCCCGACAGGGCCCCACCGGGGAGCTGTTTTTT	CASSWSRQGPTGELFF
.	.	TRBJ1-4	TRBV7-9	TGTGCCAGCAGCTCAACTGTTACAACTAATGAAAAACTGTTTTTT	CASSSTVTTNEKLFF
TRBD1	.	TRBJ1-6	TRBV3-1/TRBV3-2	TGTGCCAGCAGCCAAGACGCGCCCATGACAGGGTCGAATTCACCCCTCCACTTT	CASSQDAPMTGSNSPLHF
.	.	TRBJ1-1	TRBV19	TGTGCCAGTAGTAGCGACCTCTACGGGGGGAACACTGAAGCTTTCTTT	CASSSDLYGGNTEAFF
TRBD1	.	TRBJ1-1	TRBV2	TGTGCCAGCAGTGGACAGGGGGCGGGAACTGAAGCTTTCTTT	CASSGQGAGTEAFF
TRBD2	.	TRBJ2-3	TRBV2	TGTGCCAGCAGTGATCAAGCGGGGGGGAGCACAGATACGCAGTATTTT	CASSDQAGGSTDTQYF
.	.	TRBJ1-4	TRBV6-6	TGTGCCACCGGCGGGGGTGCAACTAATGAAAAACTGTTTTTT	CATGGGATNEKLFF
.	.	TRBJ1-3	TRBV28	TGTGCCAGCAGTTGGGGGGGCCTCTCTGGAAACACCATATATTTT	CASSWGGLSGNTIYF
.	few	TRBJ2-7	TRBV11-2	TGTGCCAGCAGCTTAGTCCCAGGCTCCTACGAGCAGTACTTC	CASSLVPGSYEQYF